The 9 T cell receptor beta chains below come from one sample, sequenced in a study of blood T cell repertoires in COVID-19. Clones were read by immunoSEQ multiplex PCR, and TCRdb kept only the in-frame ones, dropping some. The sample carries 60,000 to 95,000 clones, approximately 79% recorded once. The sample comprised peripheral blood. The receptors derive from a human donor with acute or convalescent COVID-19. The donor label of this sample is uncertain.

The rearrangement joins TRBV18 to TRBJ2-4, with D possibly TRBD2 on 5 matching bases. This CDR3 is 14 amino acids long. Germline values: CDR1 KGHSH, CDR2 LQKENI. V lost 2 bases and J 8 bases, leaving 13 bases between the germline ends. Here the CDR3 DNA reads TGTGCCAGCTCACCAGGAGACTACGAAGACATTCAGTACTTC. Translation: CASSPGDYEDIQYF. Full variable domain (rest looked up from reference TRBV18 and TRBJ2-4): NAGVMQNPRHLVRRRGQEARLRCSPMKGHSHVYWYRQLPEEGLKFMVYLQKENIIDESGMPKERFSAEFPKEGPSILRIQQVVRGDSAAYFCASSPGDYEDIQYFGAGTRLSVL.

The rearrangement uses TRBV24-1 and TRBJ2-3, with a tentative D call TRBD2 (6 bases). The CDR3 spans 17 residues. Germline V CDR1 and CDR2: KGHDR, SFDVKD. V gave up 0 bases and J gave up 5 bases, with 17 bases separating them. The CDR3 DNA is TGTGCCACCAGTGATTTGGGGACTTCCCGGGGCGTAGATACGCAGTATTTT. It is translated as CATSDLGTSRGVDTQYF.

The chain employs TRBV2 and TRBJ1-2; a weak D match, TRBD1 (5 bases). CDR1 is SNHLY and CDR2 is FYNNEI in the germline V gene. This CDR3 is 11 amino acids long. The V gene lost 8 bases and the J gene lost 6 bases, with 10 bases spanning the gap. The CDR3 region has the DNA TGTGCCAGCGCTCAGGGTAATGGCTACACCTTC. It encodes CASAQGNGYTF.

This clone came up once. The CDR3 coding sequence is TGTGCCAGCAGGGTCCTGGTCGCCAGCACCGGGGAGCTGTTTTTT. Its translation is CASRVLVASTGELFF. This chain uses TRBV2 with TRBJ2-2; D is ambiguous. The germline V gene encodes CDR1 SNHLY and CDR2 FYNNEI. This CDR3 is built from 15 residues. Trimming removed 6 bases from V and 4 bases from J, with 15 bases in between.

The chain joins TRBV24-1 to TRBJ2-3; 10 nucleotides line up with TRBD2. Germline CDR1 and CDR2: KGHDR and SFDVKD. V lost 2 bases, J lost 5 bases, and 3 bases stayed unmatched. This CDR3 region has 15 residues. The CDR3 DNA reads as TGTGCCACCAGTGATTCTAGCGGGGGAAAAGATACGCAGTATTTT. Residues: CATSDSSGGKDTQYF.

On this clone itself: At one end, the junction sequence differs from germline, possibly due to a read error. The chain is built from TRBV28 and TRBJ1-1; D unclear. Germline values: CDR1 MDHEN, CDR2 SYDVKM. CDR3 length: 11 residues. The chain's CDR3 is CSSFGDTEAFF. DNA of the CDR3: TGCTCTTCATTTGGAGACACTGAAGCTTTCTTT.

Only one count was recorded for this clone. The chain combines TRBV3-1 (or the pseudogene TRBV3-2) with TRBJ1-3; unclear D gene. The germline V gene encodes CDR1 LGHDT and CDR2 YNNKEL (reference sequence). The CDR3 runs 17 residues. Trimming removed 3 bases at V and 0 bases at J, with 15 bases between. CDR3 DNA sequence: TGTGCCAGCAGCCACAAATCAATTACAGCCTCTGGAAACACCATATATTTT. Protein sequence: CASSHKSITASGNTIYF.

The rearrangement joins TRBV6-5 to TRBJ2-2; D may be TRBD2 (7 bases). The germline V gene encodes CDR1 MNHEY and CDR2 SVGAGI. Trimming removed 8 bases at V and 9 bases at J, with 13 bases between. The CDR3 runs to 12 residues. The CDR3 region is CASGGAIWELFF. Written as DNA, the CDR3 is TGTGCCAGCGGGGGGGCTATATGGGAGCTGTTTTTT.

The gene calls are TRBV7-3 and TRBJ1-1; 9 bases are shared with TRBD1. This CDR3 has 15 residues. Per germline, CDR1 SGHTA and CDR2 FQGTGA. Trimming took 5 bases from V and 9 from J; bases not matched to a gene: 13. The CDR3: CASSRRDRVSPKAFF. As DNA, the CDR3 is TGTGCCAGCAGCCGCCGGGACAGGGTTTCTCCCAAAGCTTTCTTT.